This T cell receptor (beta chain) is drawn from a study of T cell responses to AZD1222 COVID-19 vaccine. Findings and caveats of the study: Spike was spanned by vaccine-associated CD4 TCRs, with dominance at 160-218 and 743-854. It was only a handful of AZD1222 recipients who were seropositive at baseline. Reportedly, nearly half the spike-specific TCRs target unmutated variant regions.

Clones were read by immunoSEQ multiplex PCR, and TCRdb kept only the in-frame ones, dropping some. The table lists 200,000 or so clones, roughly 92% of them singletons. As concerns this clone: The target antigen is unknown.

This CDR3 contains 13 residues. The V end was cut by 3 bases, the J end by 7 bases, with 10 bases between. Germline V gene lookup returns CDR1 LNHDA and CDR2 SQIVND (reference sequence). V gene TRBV19 combines with J gene TRBJ1-5, with a possible D match to TRBD1 (6 bases). The clonotype originates from an adult who received the AZD1222 COVID-19 vaccine. Sample: peripheral blood, taken 28 days after the second AZD1222 dose. The CDR3 DNA reads as TGTGCCAGTAGTATTTATCAGGGGCAGCCCCAGCATTTT. This sequence encodes CASSIYQGQPQHF.